This TCR beta chain appears in the sequencing data of a study of response to subunit inactivated influenza vaccine. Notes on the study in general: Authors proposed each seasonal influenza vaccination draws in few new T cells.

V lost 7 bases and J lost 5, with 13 bases in between. This CDR3 comprises 13 residues. Germline V lookup: CDR1 ENHRY, CDR2 SYGVKD. Worth noting for this clonotype: Antigen: not known. This clone may be a read error of a much larger clone one base away.

Each CDR3 protein gets one entry after TCRdb re-called the RT-PCR reads with MiXCR. The profile shows under 500,000 distinct CDR3 sequences, roughly 9.8% of them singletons. The sequence was collected from a man aged 50 or older who received an inactivated influenza vaccine. The chain links TRBV10-3 to TRBJ2-3; D could derive from TRBD1 or TRBD2 (6 bases each). Sequenced here: PBMCs from blood, sampled roughly 6 weeks after vaccination. CDR3 amino acids: CAIKTRGGDTQYF. CDR3 nucleotide sequence: TGTGCCATCAAGACTAGAGGGGGAGATACGCAGTATTTT.